This T cell receptor beta chain was found in a study of T cell responses to AZD1222 COVID-19 vaccine. Study context: Second-dose recipients at about 4 or about 12 weeks were treated as one pooled group. General study results and limits: Reports indicate that nearly half of spike-specific TCRs are directed at unmutated variant regions.

Using immunoSEQ multiplex PCR, the repertoire was profiled, and TCRdb retains in-frame clones only, with some absent. This sample has around 180,000 clones, with more than 80% found just once. This CDR3 is built from 16 residues. V was trimmed by 5 bases and J by 6 bases, leaving 22 bases between them. CDR1 is LNHDA, CDR2 SQIVND, per germline (reference sequence). A word on this clone: Its antigen is unidentified.

The V and J genes are TRBV19 and TRBJ1-2; D is undetermined. Sample: peripheral blood, taken on day 0 of AZD1222 vaccination. The clonotype comes from an adult in good health. As DNA, the CDR3 is TGTGCCAGTAGTCCCATGACGGAGATGTCCGTCCATGGCTACACCTTC. Its protein product is CASSPMTEMSVHGYTF.